This TCR beta chain is drawn from a study of early T cells in non-severe SARS-CoV-2 infection. Study in general: Sequencing of unsorted whole blood was done on bulk RNA, leaving chains unpaired. Overall study results and limits: The matching step, a VDJdb search, favored anti-spike CD8 responses and missed private and CD4 specificities.

There are many counts of this clonotype. Its cognate antigen is unknown. The CDR3 loop spans 13 amino acids. V was cut by 5 bases and J by 3 bases, with 10 bases left in between. From germline, CDR1 is SGHAT and CDR2 FQNNGV. The library protocol tagged individual cDNA molecules with unique molecular identifiers. TCRdb reprocessed the 5' RACE reads via MiXCR and lists one record per CDR3 protein. The sample carries tens of thousands of distinct CDR3 sequences, 14% recorded once. V usage is TRBV11-2 and J usage is TRBJ1-1; possible D gene TRBD1, 6 bases. The sequencing sample was made of whole blood. This TCR came from an adult who was a healthcare worker with PCR-confirmed SARS-CoV-2 infection or an uninfected control (not recorded which). DNA for the CDR3: TGTGCCAGCAGCCCTGGACAGCACACTGAAGCTTTCTTT. Its translation is CASSPGQHTEAFF.